This T cell receptor (beta chain) comes out of a study of T cells in Graves' hyperthyroidism and ophthalmopathy. This CDR3 region has 16 residues. V lost 5 bases to trimming and J lost 5 bases; unmatched junction nucleotides: 15. Germline-derived CDR1 and CDR2 are SGHRS and YFSETQ. General observations from the study: Most clonotypes expanded in thyroid above 0.001 were likewise present in blood. Ophthalmopathy, which appeared later, was predicted by the model a median about 6 months before onset.

Each 10 ml fresh peripheral blood draw supplied the PBMCs. TCR beta CDR3 region amplification was performed from RNA transcripts. Initially, a first-round RT-PCR of the TCR CDR3 employed the HTBI primer set. TCRdb recomputed calls from the multiplex PCR reads with MiXCR, one row per CDR3 protein. Here the sample spans under 450,000 distinct CDR3 sequences, approximately 13% being singletons. In its sample, this clonotype was seen a few times. What it binds is not known. The rearrangement links TRBV5-1 to TRBJ2-7; 8 bases match TRBD2. The receptor comes from a young man with Graves' hyperthyroidism that later progressed to Graves' ophthalmopathy. Sequenced material: blood. The CDR3 DNA reads TGCGCCAGCAGACTCGGACTAGCTCTCCACAGGGACGAGCAGTACTTC. Encoded protein: CASRLGLALHRDEQYF. Full variable domain (remainder filled in from reference TRBV5-1 and TRBJ2-7): KAGVTQTPRYLIKTRGQQVTLSCSPISGHRSVSWYQQTPGQGLQFLFEYFSETQRNKGNFPGRFSGRQFSNSRSEMNVSTLELGDSALYLCASRLGLALHRDEQYFGPGTRLTVT.